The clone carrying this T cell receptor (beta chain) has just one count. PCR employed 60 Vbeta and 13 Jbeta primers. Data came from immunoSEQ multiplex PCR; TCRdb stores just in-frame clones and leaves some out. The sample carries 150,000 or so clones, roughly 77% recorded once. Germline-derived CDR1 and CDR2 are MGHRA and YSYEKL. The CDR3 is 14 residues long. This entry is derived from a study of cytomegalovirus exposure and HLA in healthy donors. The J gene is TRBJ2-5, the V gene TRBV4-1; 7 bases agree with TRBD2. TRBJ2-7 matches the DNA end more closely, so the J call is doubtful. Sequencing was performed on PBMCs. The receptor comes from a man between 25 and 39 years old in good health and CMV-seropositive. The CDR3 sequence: CASSQWAGAYEQYF. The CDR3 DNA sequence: TGCGCCAGCAGCCAATGGGCGGGAGCCTACGAGCAGTACTTC.